The 13 T cell receptor beta chains listed next were all sequenced from one sample in a study of T cells in Graves' hyperthyroidism and ophthalmopathy. RNA transcripts yielded amplified TCR beta CDR3 regions. HTBI primers drove first-round RT-PCR of the TCR CDR3. TCRdb recomputed calls from the multiplex PCR reads with MiXCR, one row per CDR3 protein. The table lists 370,000 or so distinct CDR3 sequences, about 13% of them singletons. The sequenced sample consisted of blood. The receptor set was obtained from a man aged 30 to 45 with Graves' hyperthyroidism that later progressed to Graves' ophthalmopathy.

As concerns this clonotype: This CDR3 fails to terminate in the conserved phenylalanine or tryptophan, so it likely reflects a read error. This chain links TRBV3-1 with TRBJ1-3, with 7 bases that match TRBD1. This CDR3 is 16 amino acids long. Per germline, CDR1 LGHDT and CDR2 YNNKEL (reference sequence). The ends lost 2 bases at V and 2 bases at J; junction bases unmatched: 6. The CDR3, as DNA: TGTGCCAGCAGCCAACTCACCAGGGGGACTGGAAACACCATATATGTT. Residues: CASSQLTRGTGNTIYV.

This clonotype has at least ten counts. The DNA of the CDR3 is TGTGCCAGCAGCCAAGATCCAGGACAGAGCACAGATACGCAGTATTTT. Residues: CASSQDPGQSTDTQYF. The chain has TRBV3-1 and TRBJ2-3; D is possibly TRBD1 (6 bases). The germline V gene has CDR1 LGHDT and CDR2 YNNKEL (reference sequence). V gave up 0 bases and J gave up 0 bases, with 10 bases separating them. This CDR3 contains 16 residues.

This clonotype was counted many times. This sequence joins TRBV6-1 and TRBJ1-3; possible D gene TRBD1, 5 bases. Germline-derived CDR1 and CDR2 are MNHNS and SASEGT. The CDR3 is 15 amino acids. V lost 7 bases and J lost 0, with 13 bases in between. The CDR3 DNA follows: TGTGCCAGCATGGGGACCGGACGCTCTGGAAACACCATATATTTT. This codes for CASMGTGRSGNTIYF.

This clonotype was observed at least ten times. The chain recombines TRBV28 with TRBJ2-7; TRBD1 matches at 7 bases. The V and J ends lost 5 bases and 5 bases, in that order; junction bases with no gene match: 3. The CDR3 has 12 amino acids. From germline, CDR1 is MDHEN and CDR2 SYDVKM. For the CDR3, the DNA is TGTGCCAGCAGTCCAACAGGGGACGAGCAGTACTTC. As protein: CASSPTGDEQYF.

This clonotype occurred a few times. The rearrangement joins TRBV20-1 to TRBJ2-2, with 10 bases lining up with TRBD1. Unmatched junction bases numbered 8, after V lost 0 bases and J lost 7 bases. This CDR3 is 16 amino acids long. CDR1 and CDR2 from the germline V gene are DFQATT and SNEGSKA (reference sequence). The CDR3: CSARDFRTGGFGELFF. The CDR3 DNA is TGCAGTGCTAGAGATTTTCGGACAGGGGGATTCGGGGAGCTGTTTTTT.

This clonotype came up a few times. This chain connects TRBV20-1 to TRBJ2-7; no definite D call. Trimming left V 6 bases short and J 3 bases short, with 12 bases between. Germline assignment: CDR1 DFQATT and CDR2 SNEGSKA (reference sequence). The CDR3 consists of 12 residues. The CDR3 DNA is TGCAGTGCCCGCGAACTTGTCTACGAGCAGTACTTC. Its translation is CSARELVYEQYF.

Many counts were recorded for this clonotype. The rearrangement links TRBV20-1 to TRBJ1-6, with D maybe TRBD1 (6 bases). V was cut by 4 bases and J by 7 bases, with 26 bases left in between. Germline loops: CDR1 DFQATT, CDR2 SNEGSKA (reference sequence). The CDR3 consists of 18 residues. CDR3 amino acids: CSATPTDRPSFLNSPLHF. The CDR3 coding sequence is TGCAGTGCTACCCCGACTGACAGGCCCAGCTTTCTAAATTCACCCCTCCACTTT.

This clonotype was seen at least ten times. The V gene is TRBV29-1, the J gene TRBJ2-7; D unresolved. From germline, CDR1 is SQVTM and CDR2 ANQGSEA. The CDR3 spans 13 residues. Trimming stripped 4 bases from V and 2 bases from J, with 12 bases between. CDR3 protein: CSVVFRGAYEQYF. CDR3 sequence (DNA): TGCAGCGTTGTTTTCCGCGGCGCCTACGAGCAGTACTTC.

The chain carries TRBV5-1 and TRBJ2-2; D possibly corresponds to TRBD1 (6 bases). With 5 bases removed from V and 7 bases from J, the gap between germline ends came to 15 bases. The germline CDR1 and CDR2 sequences are SGHRS and YFSETQ. This CDR3 region has 14 residues. The DNA of the CDR3 is TGCGCCAGCAGGAGACGGGACATCGACGGGGAGCTGTTTTTT. Translating it yields CASRRRDIDGELFF.

This clonotype was found a few times. The chain employs TRBV18 and TRBJ2-7; TRBD2 is a possible D gene (6 bases). Per the germline V gene, CDR1 is KGHSH and CDR2 is LQKENI. The CDR3 extends over 13 amino acids. V shed 3 bases and J shed 4 bases, with 10 bases lying between them. The CDR3 DNA reads as TGTGCCAGCTCACCCCTCGGGACTTACGAGCAGTACTTC. Translating it yields CASSPLGTYEQYF.

This clonotype was counted a single time. Compared with germline, one end of the junction differs, possibly owing to a read error. The gene calls are TRBV7-8 and TRBJ2-3, with a possible D match to TRBD2 (6 bases). CDR1 SGHVS and CDR2 FQNEAQ come from the germline V gene. The CDR3 is 15 amino acids. The CDR3: CASSLPGVATDTPYF. CDR3 DNA sequence: TGTGCCAGCAGCTTACCGGGGGTCGCCACAGATACGCCGTATTTT. The full variable domain, rest sourced from reference TRBV7-8 and TRBJ2-3, is GAGVSQSPRYKVAKRGQDVALRCDPISGHVSLFWYQQALGQGPEFLTYFQNEAQLDKSGLPSDRFFAERPEGSVSTLKIQRTQQEDSAVYLCASSLPGVATDTPYFGPGTRLTVL.

The table lists this clonotype with many counts. The chain joins TRBV7-3 to TRBJ1-6, with D possibly TRBD1 on 6 matching bases. The V end was cut by 5 bases, the J end by 7 bases, with 12 bases between. The CDR3 is made up of 14 amino acids. Germline CDR1 SGHTA, CDR2 FQGTGA. CDR3 DNA sequence: TGTGCCAGCAGCCCTCAGGGGAGGAATTCACCCCTCCACTTT. It translates to CASSPQGRNSPLHF.

This clonotype was counted at least ten times. V and J are TRBV30 and TRBJ1-2; no firm D call. With 2 bases removed from V and 3 bases from J, the gap between germline ends came to 10 bases. Germline-derived CDR1 and CDR2 are GTSNPN and SVGIG (reference sequence). The CDR3 runs 13 residues. CDR3 bases: TGTGCCTGGAGTCGCCAAAATTACTATGGCTACACCTTC. This translates into CAWSRQNYYGYTF.